This note documents a single T cell receptor beta chain sequence. The sample comes from a study of blood T cell repertoires in COVID-19. Looking at the study overall: Donors in the United States, Italy and Spain gave samples during acute or convalescent COVID-19.

As originally analysed: Reference gene primer amplification yielded estimated nucleated cell counts. Clones were sequenced by immunoSEQ multiplex PCR, and TCRdb holds only the in-frame ones, with some missing. That table furnishes V, J and clone size, whereas the DNA furnished D and trimming. This table holds 130,000 or so clones, approximately 82% found once. The sequenced sample consisted of peripheral blood. The sequence was obtained from a human donor in a cohort sampled during active COVID-19.

CDR3 DNA sequence: TGTGCCAGCAGCCTCTCGGGACACTCCTACGAGCAGTACTTC. Translated: CASSLSGHSYEQYF. V is TRBV4-2 and J is TRBJ2-7, with a possible D match to TRBD1 (6 bases). This CDR3 spans 14 amino acids. V lost 4 bases and J 0 bases, leaving 10 bases between the germline ends. Germline CDR1 LGHNA, CDR2 YNFKEQ.